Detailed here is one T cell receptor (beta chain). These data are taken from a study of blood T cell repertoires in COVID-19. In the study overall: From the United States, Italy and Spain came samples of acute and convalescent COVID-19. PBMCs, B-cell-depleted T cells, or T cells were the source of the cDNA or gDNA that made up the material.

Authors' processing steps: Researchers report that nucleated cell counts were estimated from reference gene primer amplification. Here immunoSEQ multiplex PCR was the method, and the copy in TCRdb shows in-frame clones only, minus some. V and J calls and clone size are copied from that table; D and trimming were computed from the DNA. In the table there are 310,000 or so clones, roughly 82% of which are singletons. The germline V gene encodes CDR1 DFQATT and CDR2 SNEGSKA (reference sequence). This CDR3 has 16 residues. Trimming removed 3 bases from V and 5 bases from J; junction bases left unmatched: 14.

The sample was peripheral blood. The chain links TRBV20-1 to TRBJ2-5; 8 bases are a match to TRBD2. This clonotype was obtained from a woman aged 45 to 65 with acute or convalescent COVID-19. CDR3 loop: CSASGIGAGVGETQYF. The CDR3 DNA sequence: TGCAGTGCTAGTGGTATTGGAGCGGGAGTGGGGGAGACCCAGTACTTC.